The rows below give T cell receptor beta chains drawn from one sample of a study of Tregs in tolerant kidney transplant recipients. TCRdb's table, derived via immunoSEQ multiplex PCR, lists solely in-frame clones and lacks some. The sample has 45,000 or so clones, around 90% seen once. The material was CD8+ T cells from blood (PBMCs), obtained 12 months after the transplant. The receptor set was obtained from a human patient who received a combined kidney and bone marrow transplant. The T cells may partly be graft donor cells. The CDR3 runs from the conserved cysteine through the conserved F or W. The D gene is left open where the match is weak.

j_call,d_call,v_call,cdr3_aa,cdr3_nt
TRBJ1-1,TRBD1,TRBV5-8,CASSLAVRDRWNTEAFF,TGTGCCAGCAGCTTGGCTGTGCGGGACAGGTGGAACACTGAAGCTTTCTTT
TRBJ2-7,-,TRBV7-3,CASSLIGSGSHEQYF,TGTGCCAGCAGCTTAATTGGGTCGGGGAGCCACGAGCAGTACTTC
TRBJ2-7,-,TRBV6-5,CASSYLAASYEQYF,TGTGCCAGCAGTTACTTAGCCGCTTCCTACGAGCAGTACTTC
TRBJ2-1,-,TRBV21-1,CASSPIAGLYNEQFF,TGTGCCAGCAGCCCCATCGCGGGGCTCTACAATGAGCAGTTCTTC
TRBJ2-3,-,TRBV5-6,CASSSGEYTDTQYF,TGTGCCAGCAGCTCAGGGGAATACACAGATACGCAGTATTTT
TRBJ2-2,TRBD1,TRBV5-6,CASSLGQGARAGELFF,TGTGCCAGCAGCTTGGGTCAGGGGGCGAGGGCCGGGGAGCTGTTTTTT
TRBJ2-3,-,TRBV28,CASSPDSPDTQYF,TGTGCCAGCAGTCCCGACAGCCCAGATACGCAGTATTTT
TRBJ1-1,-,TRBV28,CASSLLSGAEAFF,TGTGCCAGCAGTTTACTGTCGGGGGCTGAAGCTTTCTTT
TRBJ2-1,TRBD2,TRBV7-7,CASSLGGGGHNEQFF,TGTGCCAGCAGCTTAGGGGGCGGGGGTCACAATGAGCAGTTCTTC
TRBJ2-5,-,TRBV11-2,CASSLSREQYF,TGTGCCAGCAGCTTATCCCGGGAGCAGTACTTC